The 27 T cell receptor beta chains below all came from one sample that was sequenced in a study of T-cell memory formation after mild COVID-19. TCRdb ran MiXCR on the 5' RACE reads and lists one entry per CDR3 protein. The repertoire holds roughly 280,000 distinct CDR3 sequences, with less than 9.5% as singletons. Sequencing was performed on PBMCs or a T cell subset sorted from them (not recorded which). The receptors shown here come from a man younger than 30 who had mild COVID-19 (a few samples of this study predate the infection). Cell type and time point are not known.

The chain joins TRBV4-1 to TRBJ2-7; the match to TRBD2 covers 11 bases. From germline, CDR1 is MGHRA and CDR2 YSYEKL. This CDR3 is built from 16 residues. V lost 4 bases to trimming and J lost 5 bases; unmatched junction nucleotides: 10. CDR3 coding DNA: TGCGCCAGCAGCCCACTGATGACTAGCGGGGCCAACGAGCAGTACGTC. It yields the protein CASSPLMTSGANEQYV.

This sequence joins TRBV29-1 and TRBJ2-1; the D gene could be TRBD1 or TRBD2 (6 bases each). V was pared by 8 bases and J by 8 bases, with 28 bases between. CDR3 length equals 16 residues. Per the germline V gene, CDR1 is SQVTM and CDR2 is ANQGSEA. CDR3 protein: CSFSDSLGGTGDEQFF. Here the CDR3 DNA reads TGCAGCTTCTCGGACAGTCTTGGAGGGACCGGGGATGAGCAGTTCTTC.

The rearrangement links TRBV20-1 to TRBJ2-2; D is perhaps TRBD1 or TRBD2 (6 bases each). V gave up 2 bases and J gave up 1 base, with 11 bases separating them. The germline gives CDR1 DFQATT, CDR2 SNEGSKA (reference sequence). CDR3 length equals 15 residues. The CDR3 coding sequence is TGCAGTGCTAGACCCGGGGGCAGGAACACCGGGGAGCTGTTTTTT. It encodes CSARPGGRNTGELFF.

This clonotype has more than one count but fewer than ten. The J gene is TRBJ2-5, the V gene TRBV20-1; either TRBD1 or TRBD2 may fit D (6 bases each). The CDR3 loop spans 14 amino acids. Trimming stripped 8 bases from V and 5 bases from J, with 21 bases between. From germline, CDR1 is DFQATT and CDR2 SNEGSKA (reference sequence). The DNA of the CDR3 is TGCAGTCGGCTGCAGGGGAGGAGGGAGGAGACCCAGTACTTC. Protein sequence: CSRLQGRREETQYF.

CDR3 residues: CASSLDAGGEYNEQFF. The CDR3 coding sequence is TGTGCCAGCAGCTTGGACGCGGGGGGGGAATACAATGAGCAGTTCTTC. The chain has TRBV5-4 and TRBJ2-1; the match to TRBD2 covers 9 bases. There are 16 residues in the CDR3. V lost 0 bases, J lost 4 bases, and 5 bases stayed unmatched. In germline, CDR1 is SGHNT, CDR2 YYREEE (reference sequence). The full variable domain, its missing parts supplied by reference TRBV5-4 and TRBJ2-1, is ETGVTQSPTHLIKTRGQQVTLRCSSQSGHNTVSWYQQALGQGPQFIFQYYREEENGRGNFPPRFSGLQFPNYSSELNVNALELDDSALYLCASSLDAGGEYNEQFFGPGTRLTVL.

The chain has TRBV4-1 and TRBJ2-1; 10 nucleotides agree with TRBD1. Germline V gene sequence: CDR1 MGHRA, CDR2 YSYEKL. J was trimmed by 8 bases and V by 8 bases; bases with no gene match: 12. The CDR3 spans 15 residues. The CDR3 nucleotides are TGCGCCAGCCAGTCTGGACAGGGGGTTCGCGATGAGCAGTTCTTC. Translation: CASQSGQGVRDEQFF.

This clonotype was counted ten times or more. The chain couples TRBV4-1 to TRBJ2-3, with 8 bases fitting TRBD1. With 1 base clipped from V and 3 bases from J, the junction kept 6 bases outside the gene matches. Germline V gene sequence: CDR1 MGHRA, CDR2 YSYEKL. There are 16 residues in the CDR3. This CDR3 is CASSQGNNRGTDTQYF. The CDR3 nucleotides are TGCGCCAGCAGCCAAGGGAACAACAGGGGGACAGATACGCAGTATTTT.

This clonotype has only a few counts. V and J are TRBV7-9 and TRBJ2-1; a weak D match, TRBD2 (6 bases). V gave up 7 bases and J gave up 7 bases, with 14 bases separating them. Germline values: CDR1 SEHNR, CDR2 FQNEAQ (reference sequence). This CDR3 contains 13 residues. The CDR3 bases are TGTGCCAGCAACGGGGGACGGCGGAATGAGCAGTTCTTC. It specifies CASNGGRRNEQFF.

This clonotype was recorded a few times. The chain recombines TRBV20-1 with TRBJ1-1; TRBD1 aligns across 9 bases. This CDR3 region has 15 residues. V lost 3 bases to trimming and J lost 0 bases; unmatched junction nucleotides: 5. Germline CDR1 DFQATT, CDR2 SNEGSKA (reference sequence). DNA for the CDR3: TGCAGTGCTAGGGGCTGGGACAGGGTGAACACTGAAGCTTTCTTT. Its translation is CSARGWDRVNTEAFF.

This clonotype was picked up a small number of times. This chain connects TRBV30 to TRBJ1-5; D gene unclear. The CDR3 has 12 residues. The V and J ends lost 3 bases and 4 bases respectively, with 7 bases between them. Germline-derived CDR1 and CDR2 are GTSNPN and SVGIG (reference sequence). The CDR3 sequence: CAWSWPNQPQHF. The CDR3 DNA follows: TGTGCCTGGAGCTGGCCGAATCAGCCCCAGCATTTT.

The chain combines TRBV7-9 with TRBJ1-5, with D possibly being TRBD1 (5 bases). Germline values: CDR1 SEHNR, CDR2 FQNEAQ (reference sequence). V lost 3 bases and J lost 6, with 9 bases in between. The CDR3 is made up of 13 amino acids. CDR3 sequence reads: CASSLGGSQPQHF. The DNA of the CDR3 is TGTGCCAGCAGCTTGGGGGGGAGTCAGCCCCAGCATTTT.

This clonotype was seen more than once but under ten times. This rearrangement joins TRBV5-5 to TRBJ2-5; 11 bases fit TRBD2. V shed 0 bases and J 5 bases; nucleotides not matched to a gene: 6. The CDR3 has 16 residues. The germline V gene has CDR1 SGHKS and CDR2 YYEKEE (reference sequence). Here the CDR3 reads CASSLEVAGGRETQYF. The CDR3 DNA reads TGTGCCAGCAGCTTGGAAGTAGCGGGGGGGCGCGAGACCCAGTACTTC. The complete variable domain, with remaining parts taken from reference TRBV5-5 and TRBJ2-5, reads DAGVTQSPTHLIKTRGQQVTLRCSPISGHKSVSWYQQVLGQGPQFIFQYYEKEERGRGNFPDRFSARQFPNYSSELNVNALLLGDSALYLCASSLEVAGGRETQYFGPGTRLLVL.

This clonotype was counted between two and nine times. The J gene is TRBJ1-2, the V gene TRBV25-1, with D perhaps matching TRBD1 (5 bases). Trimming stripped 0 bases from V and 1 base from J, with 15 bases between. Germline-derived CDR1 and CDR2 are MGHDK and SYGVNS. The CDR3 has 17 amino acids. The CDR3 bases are TGTGCCAGCAGTGAATATCGGCTTGGGGCACATAACTATGGCTACACCTTC. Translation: CASSEYRLGAHNYGYTF.

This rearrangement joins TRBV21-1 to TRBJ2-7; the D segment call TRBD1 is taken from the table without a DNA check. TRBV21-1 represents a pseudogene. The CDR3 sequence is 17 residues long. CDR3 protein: CASSPDSTGTGGIEQYV. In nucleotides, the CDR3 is TGTGCCAGCAGCCCGGACTCCACCGGGACCGGTGGTATCGAGCAGTACGTC.

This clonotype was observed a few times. CDR3 sequence reads: CASSLGAPLGGRGSGNTIYF. The CDR3 DNA reads TGTGCCAGCAGCTTGGGGGCGCCCTTAGGGGGCCGGGGATCTGGAAACACCATATATTTT. The chain joins TRBV7-2 to TRBJ1-3; 7 bases map to TRBD1. The trim removed 3 bases at V and 1 base at J, leaving 18 bases unmatched. This CDR3 comprises 20 residues. The germline V gene encodes CDR1 SGHTA and CDR2 FQGNSA.

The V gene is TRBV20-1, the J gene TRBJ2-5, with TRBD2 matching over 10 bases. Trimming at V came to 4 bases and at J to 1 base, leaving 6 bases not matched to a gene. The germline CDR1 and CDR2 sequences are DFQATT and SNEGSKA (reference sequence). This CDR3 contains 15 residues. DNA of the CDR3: TGCAGTGCTACCGCTAGCGGGGGATCCCAAGAGACCCAGTACTTC. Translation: CSATASGGSQETQYF.

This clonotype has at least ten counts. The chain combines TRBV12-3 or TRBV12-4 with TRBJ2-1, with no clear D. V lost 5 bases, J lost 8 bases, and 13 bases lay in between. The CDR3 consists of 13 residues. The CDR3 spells CASSPLGLHEQFF. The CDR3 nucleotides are TGTGCCAGCAGTCCGCTAGGGTTGCATGAGCAGTTCTTC.

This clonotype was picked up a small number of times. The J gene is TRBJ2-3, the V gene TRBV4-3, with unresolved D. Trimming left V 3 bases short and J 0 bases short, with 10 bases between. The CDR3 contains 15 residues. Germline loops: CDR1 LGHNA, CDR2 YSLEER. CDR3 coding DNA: TGCGCCAGCAGCCAGGAACTGGGCAGCACAGATACGCAGTATTTT. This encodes CASSQELGSTDTQYF.

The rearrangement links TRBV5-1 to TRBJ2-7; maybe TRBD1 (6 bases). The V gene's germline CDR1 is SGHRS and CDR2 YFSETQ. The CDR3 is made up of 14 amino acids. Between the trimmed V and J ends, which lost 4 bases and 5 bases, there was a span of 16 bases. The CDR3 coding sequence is TGCGCCAGCAGCGCCAGAAGGGGGACCAACGAGCAGTACTTC. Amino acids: CASSARRGTNEQYF.

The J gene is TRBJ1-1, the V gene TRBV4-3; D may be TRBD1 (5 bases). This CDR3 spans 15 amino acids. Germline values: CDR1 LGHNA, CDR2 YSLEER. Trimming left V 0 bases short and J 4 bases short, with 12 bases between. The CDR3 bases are TGCGCCAGCAGCCAAGATAAGAAGGGGCCCACTGAAGCTTTCTTT. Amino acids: CASSQDKKGPTEAFF.

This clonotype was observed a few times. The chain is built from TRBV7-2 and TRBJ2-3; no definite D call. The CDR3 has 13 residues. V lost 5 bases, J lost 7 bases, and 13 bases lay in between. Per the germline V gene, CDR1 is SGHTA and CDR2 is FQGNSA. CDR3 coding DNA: TGTGCCAGCAGCCCAAGGCAGGCAAATACGCAGTATTTT. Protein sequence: CASSPRQANTQYF.

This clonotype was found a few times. The CDR3 region is CASSPPGGGTGNTIYF. The CDR3 coding sequence is TGTGCCAGCTCACCACCAGGAGGGGGAACTGGAAACACCATATATTTT. The chain joins TRBV18 to TRBJ1-3; D possibly corresponds to TRBD1 (6 bases). Per the germline V gene, CDR1 is KGHSH and CDR2 is LQKENI. The CDR3 runs 16 residues. The ends were cut back, 0 bases at V and 2 bases at J, with 11 bases in the middle.

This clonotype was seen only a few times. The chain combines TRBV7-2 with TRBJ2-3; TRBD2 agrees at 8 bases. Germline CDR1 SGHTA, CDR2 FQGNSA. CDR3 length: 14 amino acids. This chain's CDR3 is CANLGAGGTDTQYF. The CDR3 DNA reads TGTGCTAACCTAGGGGCGGGGGGTACAGATACGCAGTATTTT. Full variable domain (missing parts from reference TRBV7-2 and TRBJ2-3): GAGVSQSPSNKVTEKGKDVELRCDPISGHTALYWYRQSLGQGLEFLIYFQGNSAPDKSGLPSDRFSAERTGGSVSTLTIQRTQQEDSAVYLCANLGAGGTDTQYFGPGTRLTVL.

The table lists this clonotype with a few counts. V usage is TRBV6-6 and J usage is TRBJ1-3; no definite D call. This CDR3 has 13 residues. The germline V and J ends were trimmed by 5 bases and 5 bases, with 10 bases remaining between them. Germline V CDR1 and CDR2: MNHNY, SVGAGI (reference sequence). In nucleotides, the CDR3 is TGTGCCAGCAGTCCGAGCCCGAGAAACACCATATATTTT. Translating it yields CASSPSPRNTIYF.

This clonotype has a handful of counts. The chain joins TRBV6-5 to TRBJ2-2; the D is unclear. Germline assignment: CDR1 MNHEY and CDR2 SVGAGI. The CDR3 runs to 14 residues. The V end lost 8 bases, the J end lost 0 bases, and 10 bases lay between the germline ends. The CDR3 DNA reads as TGTGCCAGCCGACTTCTAACGAACACCGGGGAGCTGTTTTTT. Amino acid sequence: CASRLLTNTGELFF.

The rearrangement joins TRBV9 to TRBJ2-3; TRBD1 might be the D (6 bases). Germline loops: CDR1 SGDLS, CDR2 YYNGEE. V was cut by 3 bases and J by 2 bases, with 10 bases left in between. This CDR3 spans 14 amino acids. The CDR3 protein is CASSDDRNTDTQYF. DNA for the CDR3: TGTGCCAGCAGCGACGACAGGAACACAGATACGCAGTATTTT.

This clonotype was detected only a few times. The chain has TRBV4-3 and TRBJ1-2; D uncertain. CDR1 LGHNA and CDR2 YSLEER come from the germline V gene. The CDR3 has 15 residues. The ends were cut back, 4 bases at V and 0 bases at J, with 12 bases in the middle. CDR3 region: CASSRSQASNYGYTF. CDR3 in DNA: TGCGCCAGCAGCCGTTCGCAGGCTTCTAACTATGGCTACACCTTC.